Each of the 24 T cell receptor beta chains below was sequenced from the same sample in a study of blood T cell repertoires in COVID-19. Sequenced by immunoSEQ multiplex PCR; TCRdb stores in-frame clones only, minus some. The data contain more than 85,000 clones, approximately 85% of them singletons. The sequenced material came from peripheral blood. These receptors were taken from a human donor in a cohort sampled during active COVID-19.

This chain joins TRBV11-3 and TRBJ2-2; 9 bases align to TRBD2. The J segment lost 3 bases and the V segment lost 5 bases, leaving 7 bases of the junction unmatched. Germline V lookup: CDR1 SGHNT, CDR2 YENEEA. CDR3 length: 16 residues. As DNA, the CDR3 is TGTGCCAGCAGCCCCGATAGCGGGGGTTACACCGGGGAGCTGTTTTTT. Protein sequence: CASSPDSGGYTGELFF.

This clone was recorded only once. The rearrangement joins TRBV11-1 to TRBJ1-2, with TRBD1 matching over 7 bases. V dropped 4 bases and J dropped 10; count of bases not matched to a gene: 15. Germline assignment: CDR1 SGHAT and CDR2 FQDESV (reference sequence). CDR3 size: 15 residues. In DNA form, the CDR3 reads TGTGCCAGCAGCTCGCGGACTGGACAGGTCCGGGCCTACACCTTC. Translating it yields CASSSRTGQVRAYTF.

This chain links TRBV7-2 with TRBJ1-2; 9 nucleotides line up with TRBD1. The CDR3 is 14 amino acids. Germline V gene data show CDR1 as SGHTA and CDR2 as FQGNSA. Germline trimming cut 3 bases from V and 4 bases from J; bases unmatched to any gene: 3. CDR3 DNA: TGTGCCAGCAGCTTGGACAGGGGCCGCTATGGCTACACCTTC. Translation gives CASSLDRGRYGYTF.

The chain combines TRBV29-1 with TRBJ2-7, with TRBD1 matching over 8 bases. J lost 5 bases, V lost 0 bases, and 3 bases had no gene match. This CDR3 is 13 amino acids long. Per germline, CDR1 SQVTM and CDR2 ANQGSEA. The chain's CDR3 is CSVEERQGNEQYF. CDR3 bases: TGCAGCGTTGAAGAACGACAGGGGAACGAGCAGTACTTC.

The genes are TRBV2 and TRBJ1-5; TRBD1 is a possible D gene (5 bases). Trimming cost V 1 base and J 2 bases, with 6 bases left between them. The CDR3 length is 14 residues. Germline V lookup: CDR1 SNHLY, CDR2 FYNNEI. CDR3 DNA sequence: TGTGCCAGCAGTGAAGGGGGCCGCAATCAGCCCCAGCATTTT. Protein: CASSEGGRNQPQHF.

This chain links TRBV12-3 or TRBV12-4 with TRBJ2-7, with D uncertain. V was clipped by 0 bases and J by 3 bases, with 6 bases between them. CDR3 length: 13 residues. Here the CDR3 reads CASSLAIDYEQYF. Here the CDR3 DNA reads TGTGCCAGCAGTTTAGCCATAGACTACGAGCAGTACTTC.

The V call is TRBV7-9, the J call TRBJ1-2; D not certain. Per germline, CDR1 SEHNR and CDR2 FQNEAQ (reference sequence). The V end was cut by 3 bases, the J end by 1 base, with 6 bases between. The CDR3 has 13 amino acids. The DNA for the CDR3 is TGTGCCAGCAGCTTCGCAGTTAACTATGGCTACACCTTC. Amino acids: CASSFAVNYGYTF.

This clone is a singleton in its sample. DNA for the CDR3: TGTGCCTGGAGTTGGTCGGGGGGCATTGGAAACACCATATATTTT. It translates to CAWSWSGGIGNTIYF. This chain uses TRBV30 with TRBJ1-3; D perhaps matches TRBD1 (6 bases). CDR1 GTSNPN and CDR2 SVGIG come from the germline V gene (reference sequence). The CDR3 sequence is 15 residues long. Trimming cost V 2 bases and J 3 bases, with 14 bases left between them.

V gene TRBV10-1 combines with J gene TRBJ2-7; D perhaps matches TRBD2 (5 bases). CDR3 length: 16 residues. V shed 0 bases and J shed 3 bases, with 15 bases lying between them. Germline CDR1 is WNHNN and CDR2 is SYGVQD (reference sequence). The chain's CDR3 is CASSESLQAGYYEQYF. Here the CDR3 DNA reads TGCGCCAGCAGTGAGTCCCTTCAGGCGGGCTACTACGAGCAGTACTTC.

The chain uses TRBV6-5 and TRBJ2-1; 7 positions match TRBD2. Germline trimming cut 8 bases from V and 5 bases from J; bases unmatched to any gene: 12. The CDR3 loop spans 15 amino acids. Germline V lookup: CDR1 MNHEY, CDR2 SVGAGI. The DNA of the CDR3 is TGTGCCAGCGGAGGGGCGGGAGTTAGGCACAATGAGCAGTTCTTC. This encodes CASGGAGVRHNEQFF.

The chain carries TRBV6-5 and TRBJ1-5, with 10 bases matching TRBD1. The V gene end was trimmed by 6 bases and the J gene end by 2 bases; junction bases not matched to a gene: 4. Germline CDR1 and CDR2: MNHEY and SVGAGI. The CDR3 runs to 15 residues. CDR3 residues: CASSGDRGRNQPQHF. The CDR3 DNA reads TGTGCCAGCAGCGGGGACAGGGGCCGCAATCAGCCCCAGCATTTT.

The V and J genes are TRBV29-1 and TRBJ1-2, with 7 bases fitting TRBD1. V lost 8 bases, J lost 2 bases, and 8 bases stayed unmatched. The germline V gene has CDR1 SQVTM and CDR2 ANQGSEA. This CDR3 contains 13 residues. CDR3 amino acids: CSLNQGQNYGYTF. Here the CDR3 DNA reads TGCAGCCTCAACCAGGGACAGAACTATGGCTACACCTTC.

This clone is a singleton in its sample. The chain has TRBV28 and TRBJ2-1, with D perhaps matching TRBD2 (5 bases). Germline V gene sequence: CDR1 MDHEN, CDR2 SYDVKM. The CDR3 has 12 residues. With 3 bases removed from V and 14 bases from J, the gap between germline ends came to 14 bases. The CDR3 region has the DNA TGTGCCAGCAGTTTTGGTACTAGATTGAAGTTCTTC. Translation: CASSFGTRLKFF.

The chain combines TRBV4-1 with TRBJ2-1, with D possibly being TRBD2 (6 bases). This CDR3 spans 14 amino acids. V dropped 0 bases and J dropped 7 bases, with 10 bases sitting between them. Germline CDR1 reads MGHRA; CDR2 reads YSYEKL. CDR3 protein: CASSQDGRGNEQFF. The CDR3 DNA is TGCGCCAGCAGCCAAGATGGTCGGGGGAATGAGCAGTTCTTC.

J is TRBJ2-1 and V is TRBV12-3 or TRBV12-4, with a possible D match to TRBD1 (5 bases). The V end was cut by 7 bases, the J end by 9 bases, with 16 bases between. This CDR3 is built from 13 residues. In DNA form, the CDR3 reads TGTGCCAGCACCAATACAGATAGGGGTGAGCAGTTCTTC. Protein sequence: CASTNTDRGEQFF.

This sequence joins TRBV28 and TRBJ2-5; TRBD1 is a possible D gene (6 bases). The CDR3 has 15 residues. The germline CDR1 and CDR2 sequences are MDHEN and SYDVKM. V shed 6 bases and J shed 4 bases, with 18 bases lying between them. CDR3 bases: TGTGCCAGCAGCCTCGTCACAGGGATCGGAGAGACCCAGTACTTC. Translating gives CASSLVTGIGETQYF.

For the CDR3, the DNA is TGTGCCAGCAGCTTCCGACAGGGATCGAGCACCATATATTTT. It codes for CASSFRQGSSTIYF. The V call is TRBV5-4, the J call TRBJ1-3, with 7 bases aligning to TRBD1. The CDR3 is 14 amino acids. V lost 2 bases to trimming and J lost 9 bases; unmatched junction nucleotides: 8. Germline assignment: CDR1 SGHNT and CDR2 YYREEE (reference sequence). Full variable domain (rest looked up from reference TRBV5-4 and TRBJ1-3): ETGVTQSPTHLIKTRGQQVTLRCSSQSGHNTVSWYQQALGQGPQFIFQYYREEENGRGNFPPRFSGLQFPNYSSELNVNALELDDSALYLCASSFRQGSSTIYFGEGSWLTVV.

The chain has TRBV29-1 and TRBJ1-5, with 7 bases lining up with TRBD1. After removal of 7 bases from V and 7 bases from J, the junction contained 10 bases not matched to a gene. The length of the CDR3 is 13 residues. CDR1 SQVTM and CDR2 ANQGSEA come from the germline V gene. As DNA, the CDR3 is TGCAGCGCCACACAGGGGACGGGCCAGCCCCAGCATTTT. Translating gives CSATQGTGQPQHF.

This clone came up once. This chain connects TRBV18 to TRBJ2-5; D gene ambiguous. Between the trimmed V and J ends, which lost 1 base and 2 bases, there was a span of 11 bases. Looked up from germline, CDR1 is KGHSH and CDR2 is LQKENI. There are 15 residues in the CDR3. The CDR3 region has the DNA TGTGCCAGCTCACCACTATCTACAGCTCAAGAGACCCAGTACTTC. Protein sequence: CASSPLSTAQETQYF.

The chain has TRBV7-2 and TRBJ1-2, with a tentative D call TRBD1 (5 bases). CDR3 length: 17 residues. V dropped 5 bases and J dropped 6 bases, with 25 bases sitting between them. Per the germline V gene, CDR1 is SGHTA and CDR2 is FQGNSA. CDR3 sequence (DNA): TGTGCCAGCAGCCGCAACAGGAGGGATTCCCCTAGGGATGGCTACACCTTC. Translated: CASSRNRRDSPRDGYTF.

CDR3 sequence reads: CASSPAGGIDEQFF. The CDR3 region has the DNA TGCGCCAGCAGTCCGGCGGGAGGAATCGATGAGCAGTTCTTC. The chain combines TRBV10-2 with TRBJ2-1; 8 bases are shared with TRBD2. Germline-derived CDR1 and CDR2 are WSHSY and SAAADI. V lost 5 bases to trimming and J lost 8 bases; unmatched junction nucleotides: 8. The length of the CDR3 is 14 residues.

V and J are TRBV27 and TRBJ2-1; the match to TRBD2 covers 9 bases. CDR1 and CDR2 (germline): MNHEY, SMNVEV (reference sequence). CDR3 length equals 19 residues. Unmatched junction bases numbered 18, after V lost 2 bases and J lost 7 bases. CDR3 region: CASSLLTGTSKPMVNEQFF. CDR3 nucleotide sequence: TGTGCCAGCAGTTTACTCACCGGGACTAGCAAACCTATGGTAAATGAGCAGTTCTTC.

This chain links TRBV2 with TRBJ1-6, with D unresolved. The V and J ends lost 3 bases and 9 bases respectively, with 12 bases between them. This CDR3 is built from 14 residues. Germline V gene sequence: CDR1 SNHLY, CDR2 FYNNEI. CDR3 loop: CASSEGSKSSPLHF. The CDR3 DNA follows: TGTGCCAGCAGTGAGGGCTCCAAGAGTTCACCCCTCCACTTT.

CDR3 protein: CASSFRAADTQYF. The CDR3 bases are TGTGCCAGCAGCTTCAGGGCCGCAGATACGCAGTATTTT. This sequence joins TRBV9 and TRBJ2-3, with a weak D call TRBD1 (5 bases). V gave up 4 bases and J gave up 4 bases, with 10 bases separating them. The germline V gene encodes CDR1 SGDLS and CDR2 YYNGEE. This CDR3 region has 13 residues.